Described below is a single T cell receptor beta chain sequence and its context. Antigen unknown. The data derive from a study of shared clonotypes between healthy human individuals. The study ran the assay at deep level. Genomic DNA (from each subset) was split evenly across several immunoSEQ plates. Per the authors' pipeline: ImmunoSEQ sequences covered only the junction and lacked quality scores; filtering therefore differed. Clones were read by immunoSEQ multiplex PCR, and TCRdb kept only the in-frame ones, dropping some. The V and J calls and clone size come from that table; D and trimming were worked out from the DNA. Of under 2,000,000 clones listed, roughly 95% are singletons. Selected positively for CCR7 and CD45RO-negative, naive CD8 cells excluded terminally differentiated effector memory CD45RA+ cells. Findings of the study overall: Larger estimated richness was generally recorded for naive subsets relative to memory subsets.

Sequencing was performed on naive CD8+ T cells sorted from blood. This TCR was sampled from a man between 18 and 29 years old in good health.

This CDR3 is CASRPVTGGEAKNIQYF. The CDR3 DNA reads as TGTGCCAGCAGACCGGTCACGGGCGGAGAAGCCAAAAACATTCAGTACTTC. The genes are TRBV13 and TRBJ2-4; no definite D call. Deletions cut 6 bases from V and 0 bases from J, with 18 bases between. Per the germline V gene, CDR1 is PRHDT and CDR2 is FYEKMQ (reference sequence). This CDR3 is built from 17 residues.